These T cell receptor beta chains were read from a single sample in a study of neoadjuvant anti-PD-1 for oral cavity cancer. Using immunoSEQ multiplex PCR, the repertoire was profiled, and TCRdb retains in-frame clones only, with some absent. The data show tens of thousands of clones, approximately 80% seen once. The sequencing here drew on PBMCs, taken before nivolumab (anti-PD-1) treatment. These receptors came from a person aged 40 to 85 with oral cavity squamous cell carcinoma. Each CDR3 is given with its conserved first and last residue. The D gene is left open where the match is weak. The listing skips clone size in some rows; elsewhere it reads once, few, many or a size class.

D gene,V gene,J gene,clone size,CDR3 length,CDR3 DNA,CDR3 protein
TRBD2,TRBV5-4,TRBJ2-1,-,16,TGTGCCAGCAGCCTTTCTAGCGGAAGCTCCTACAATGAGCAGTTCTTC,CASSLSSGSSYNEQFF
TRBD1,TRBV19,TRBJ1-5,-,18,TGTGCCACCCTATCGGGGTACAGGGGGCCTATGAAGAGTCAGCCCCAGCATTTT,CATLSGYRGPMKSQPQHF
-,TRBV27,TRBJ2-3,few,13,TGTGCTACTTCAACTAGCATGACAGATACGCAGTATTTT,CATSTSMTDTQYF
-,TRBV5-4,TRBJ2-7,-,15,TGTGCCAGCAGCTTATCACAGGGATACGCATACGAGCAGTACTTC,CASSLSQGYAYEQYF
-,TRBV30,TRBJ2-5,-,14,TGTGCCTGGAGTAAGGGCTCTACCAGGGAGACCCAGTACTTC,CAWSKGSTRETQYF
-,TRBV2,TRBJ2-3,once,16,TGTGCCAGCAGTGAAGGGGTCGGGGCTGACACAGATACGCAGTATTTT,CASSEGVGADTDTQYF
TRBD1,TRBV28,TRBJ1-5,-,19,TGTGCCAGCAGTTCGTTCTCCGGGACAGGAGTCTTTAGCAATCAGCCCCAGCATTTT,CASSSFSGTGVFSNQPQHF
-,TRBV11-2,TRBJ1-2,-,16,TGTGCCAGCAGCCCGAGCTTTGCCCAGAGACCCTATGGCTACACCTTC,CASSPSFAQRPYGYTF
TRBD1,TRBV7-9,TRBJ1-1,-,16,TGTGCCAGCAGCTCTTGGGACAGACTCATGAACACTGAAGCTTTCTTT,CASSSWDRLMNTEAFF
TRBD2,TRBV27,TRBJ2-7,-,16,TGTGCCAGCAGTTTTAGGCGGCCTAGCGGGGCCTACGAGCAGTACTTC,CASSFRRPSGAYEQYF
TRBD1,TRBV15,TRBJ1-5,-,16,TGTGCCACCAGCAGCGGCGGGACAGGGACTCGTCAGCCCCAGCATTTT,CATSSGGTGTRQPQHF
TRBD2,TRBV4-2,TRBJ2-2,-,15,TGTGCCAGCAGCCAAGCGGCGGGAGACACCGGGGAGCTGTTTTTT,CASSQAAGDTGELFF
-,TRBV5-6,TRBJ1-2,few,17,TGTGCCAGCAGCTTCTCCGGGACCCCGACGGCTAACTATGGCTACACCTTC,CASSFSGTPTANYGYTF
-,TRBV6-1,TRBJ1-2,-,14,TGTGCCAGCAGTGAAGTTATGGGGGCGAGCGGCTACACCTTC,CASSEVMGASGYTF
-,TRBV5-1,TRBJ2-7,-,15,TGCGCCAGCAGCCCCGGACTAACCCCCTCCTACGAGCAGTACTTC,CASSPGLTPSYEQYF
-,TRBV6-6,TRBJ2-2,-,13,TGTGCCAGCACCGAACAGGGAACCGGGGAGCTGTTTTTT,CASTEQGTGELFF
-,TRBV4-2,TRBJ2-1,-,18,TGTGCCAGCAGCCAAGTTAGGCAACTAGTGAACCCGGACAATGAGCAGTTCTTC,CASSQVRQLVNPDNEQFF
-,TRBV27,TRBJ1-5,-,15,TGTGCCAGCAGAGCCGGGACAAATAGCAATCAGCCCCAGCATTTT,CASRAGTNSNQPQHF
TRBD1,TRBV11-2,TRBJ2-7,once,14,TGTGCCAGCAGTCGACAGGGTAGTCTCTACGAGCAGTACTTC,CASSRQGSLYEQYF
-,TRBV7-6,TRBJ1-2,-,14,TGTGCCAGCAGCCATGACCCAGAACTATATGGCTACACCTTC,CASSHDPELYGYTF
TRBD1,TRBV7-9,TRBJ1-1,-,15,TGTGCCAGCAGCCCCCAGGGACAGCCCTTCACTGAAGCTTTCTTT,CASSPQGQPFTEAFF
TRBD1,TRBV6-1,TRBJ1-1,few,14,TGTGCCAGCAGCTTACAGGGGGATACCACTGAAGCTTTCTTT,CASSLQGDTTEAFF
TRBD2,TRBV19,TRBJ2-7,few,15,TGTGCCAGTAGCTTAACTAGCGGGGGCTCCTACGAGCAGTACTTC,CASSLTSGGSYEQYF
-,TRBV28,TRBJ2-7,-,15,TGTGCCAGCAGTTTAGGTATCGGAATCTCCTACGAGCAGTACTTC,CASSLGIGISYEQYF
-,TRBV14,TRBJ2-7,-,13,TGTGCCAGCAGCCAGAGGGAAACGGGTGAGCAGTACTTC,CASSQRETGEQYF
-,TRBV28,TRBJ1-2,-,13,TGTGCCAGCCAAACAGGAGGGAACTATGGCTACACCTTC,CASQTGGNYGYTF
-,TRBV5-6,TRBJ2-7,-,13,TGTGCCAGCAGCTGGGGAGCCGGGTACGAGCAGTACTTC,CASSWGAGYEQYF
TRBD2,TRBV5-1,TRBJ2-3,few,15,TGCGCCAGCAGCTTGGCTAGCGGGAGCACAGATACGCAGTATTTT,CASSLASGSTDTQYF
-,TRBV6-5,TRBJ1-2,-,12,TGTGCCAGCAGAGAGAAAAACTATGGCTACACCTTC,CASREKNYGYTF